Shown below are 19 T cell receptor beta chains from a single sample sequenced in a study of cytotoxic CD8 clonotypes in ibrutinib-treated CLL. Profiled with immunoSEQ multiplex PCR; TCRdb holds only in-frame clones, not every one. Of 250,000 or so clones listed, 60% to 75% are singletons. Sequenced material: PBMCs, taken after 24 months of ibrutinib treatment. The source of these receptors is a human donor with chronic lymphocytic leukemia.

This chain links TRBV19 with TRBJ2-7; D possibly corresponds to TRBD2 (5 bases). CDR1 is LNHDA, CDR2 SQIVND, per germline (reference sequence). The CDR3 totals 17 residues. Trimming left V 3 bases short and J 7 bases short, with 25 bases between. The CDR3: CASSMIGGGTRAVEQYF. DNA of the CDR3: TGTGCCAGTAGTATGATCGGTGGAGGAACTCGGGCTGTAGAGCAGTACTTC.

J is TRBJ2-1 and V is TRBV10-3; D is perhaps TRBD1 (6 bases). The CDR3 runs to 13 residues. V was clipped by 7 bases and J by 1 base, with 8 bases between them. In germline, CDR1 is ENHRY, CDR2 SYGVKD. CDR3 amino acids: CAIKDSSYNEQFF. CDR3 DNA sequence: TGTGCCATCAAGGACAGTTCCTACAATGAGCAGTTCTTC.

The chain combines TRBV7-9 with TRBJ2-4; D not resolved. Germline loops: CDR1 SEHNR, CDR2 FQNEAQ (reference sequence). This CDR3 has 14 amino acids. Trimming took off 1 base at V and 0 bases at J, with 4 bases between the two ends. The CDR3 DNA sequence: TGTGCCAGCAGCTTAGATTTAGCCAAAAACATTCAGTACTTC. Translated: CASSLDLAKNIQYF.

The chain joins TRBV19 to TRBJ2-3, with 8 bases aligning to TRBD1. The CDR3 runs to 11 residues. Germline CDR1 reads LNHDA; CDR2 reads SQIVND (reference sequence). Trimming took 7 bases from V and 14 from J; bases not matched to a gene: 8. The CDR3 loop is CASTDRGDPYF. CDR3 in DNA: TGTGCCAGTACCGACAGGGGCGATCCGTATTTT.

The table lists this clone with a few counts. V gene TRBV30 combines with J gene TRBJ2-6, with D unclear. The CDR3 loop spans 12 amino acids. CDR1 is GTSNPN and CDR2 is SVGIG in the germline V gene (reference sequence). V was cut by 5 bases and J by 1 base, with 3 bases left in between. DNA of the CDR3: TGTGCCTGGGCATCTGGGGCCAACGTCCTGACTTTC. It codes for CAWASGANVLTF.

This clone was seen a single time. The CDR3 DNA reads TGTGCCAGCAGTGATTGGCTAGCGGGAGGGTACAATGAGCAGTTCTTC. This codes for CASSDWLAGGYNEQFF. The chain recombines TRBV2 with TRBJ2-1, with 12 bases aligning to TRBD2. With 3 bases clipped from V and 4 bases from J, the junction kept 4 bases outside the gene matches. Germline V lookup: CDR1 SNHLY, CDR2 FYNNEI. The CDR3 spans 16 residues.

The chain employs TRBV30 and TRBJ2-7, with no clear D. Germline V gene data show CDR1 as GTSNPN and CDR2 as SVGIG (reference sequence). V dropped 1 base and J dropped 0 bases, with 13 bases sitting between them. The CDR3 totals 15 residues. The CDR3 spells CAWSEWLSGSYEQYF. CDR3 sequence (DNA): TGTGCCTGGAGTGAATGGTTAAGTGGCTCCTACGAGCAGTACTTC.

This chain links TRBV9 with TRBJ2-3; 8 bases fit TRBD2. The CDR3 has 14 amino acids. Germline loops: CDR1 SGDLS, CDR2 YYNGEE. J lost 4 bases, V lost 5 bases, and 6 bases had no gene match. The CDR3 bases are TGTGCCAGCAGTAGCGGGATGCTTCCAGATACGCAGTATTTT. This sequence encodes CASSSGMLPDTQYF. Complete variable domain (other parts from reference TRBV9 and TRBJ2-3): DSGVTQTPKHLITATGQRVTLRCSPRSGDLSVYWYQQSLDQGLQFLIQYYNGEERAKGNILERFSAQQFPDLHSELNLSSLELGDSALYFCASSSGMLPDTQYFGPGTRLTVL.

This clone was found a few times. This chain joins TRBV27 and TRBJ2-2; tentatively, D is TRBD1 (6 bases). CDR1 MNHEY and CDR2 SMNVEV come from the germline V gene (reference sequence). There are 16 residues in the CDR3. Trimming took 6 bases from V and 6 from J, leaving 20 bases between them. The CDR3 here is CASRRTPGVKSGELFF. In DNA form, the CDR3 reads TGTGCCAGCAGGAGGACTCCAGGGGTTAAGTCCGGGGAGCTGTTTTTT.

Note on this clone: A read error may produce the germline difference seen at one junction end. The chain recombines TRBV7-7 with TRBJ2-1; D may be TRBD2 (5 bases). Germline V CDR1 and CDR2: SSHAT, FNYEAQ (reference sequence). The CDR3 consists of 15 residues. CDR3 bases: TGTGCTAGCAGCTTACAAGAGGGCTCCTACAATGAGCAGTTCTTC. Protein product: CASSLQEGSYNEQFF.

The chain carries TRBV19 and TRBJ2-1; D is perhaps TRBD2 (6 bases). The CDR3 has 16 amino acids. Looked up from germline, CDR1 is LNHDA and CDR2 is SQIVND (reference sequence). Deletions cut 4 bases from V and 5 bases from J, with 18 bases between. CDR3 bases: TGTGCCAGTAGTACCTCTGGCGGGGCCATTAACAATGAGCAGTTCTTC. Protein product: CASSTSGGAINNEQFF.

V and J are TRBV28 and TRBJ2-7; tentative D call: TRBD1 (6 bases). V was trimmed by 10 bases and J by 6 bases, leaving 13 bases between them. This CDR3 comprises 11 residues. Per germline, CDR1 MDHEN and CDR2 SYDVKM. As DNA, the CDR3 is TGTGCCACCGGACAGATTGGCGAGCAGTACTTC. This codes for CATGQIGEQYF. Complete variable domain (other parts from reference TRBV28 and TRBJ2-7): DVKVTQSSRYLVKRTGEKVFLECVQDMDHENMFWYRQDPGLGLRLIYFSYDVKMKEKGDIPEGYSVSREKKERFSLILESASTNQTSMYLCATGQIGEQYFGPGTRLTVT.

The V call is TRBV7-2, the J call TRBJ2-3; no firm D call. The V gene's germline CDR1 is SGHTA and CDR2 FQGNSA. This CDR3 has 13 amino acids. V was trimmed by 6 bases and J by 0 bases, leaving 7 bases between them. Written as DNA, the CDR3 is TGTGCCAGCAGGTACCCTAGCACAGATACGCAGTATTTT. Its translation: CASRYPSTDTQYF.

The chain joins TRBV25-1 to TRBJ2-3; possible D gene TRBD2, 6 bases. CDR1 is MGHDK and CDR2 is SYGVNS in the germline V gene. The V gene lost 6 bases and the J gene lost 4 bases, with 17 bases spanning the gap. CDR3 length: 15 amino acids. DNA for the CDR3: TGTGCCAGCAGCTCCGGGGGATTCTCTTCAGATACGCAGTATTTT. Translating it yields CASSSGGFSSDTQYF.

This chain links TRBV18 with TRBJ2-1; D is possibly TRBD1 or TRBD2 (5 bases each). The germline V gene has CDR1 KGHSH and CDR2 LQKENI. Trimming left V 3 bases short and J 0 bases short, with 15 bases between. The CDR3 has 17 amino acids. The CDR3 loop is CASSPPETRGSYNEQFF. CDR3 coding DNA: TGTGCCAGCTCACCCCCTGAGACGAGGGGCTCCTACAATGAGCAGTTCTTC.

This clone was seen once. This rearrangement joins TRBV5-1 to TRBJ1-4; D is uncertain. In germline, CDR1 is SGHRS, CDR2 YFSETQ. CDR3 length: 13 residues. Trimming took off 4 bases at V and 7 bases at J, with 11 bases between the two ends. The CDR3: CASSGPGAEKLFF. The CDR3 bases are TGCGCCAGCAGCGGGCCGGGCGCTGAAAAACTGTTTTTT.

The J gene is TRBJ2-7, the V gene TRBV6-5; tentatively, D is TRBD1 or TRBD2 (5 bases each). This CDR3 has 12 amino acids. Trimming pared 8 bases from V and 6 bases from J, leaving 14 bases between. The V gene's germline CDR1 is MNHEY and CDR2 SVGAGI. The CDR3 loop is CASRGPPAEQYF. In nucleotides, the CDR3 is TGTGCCAGCCGGGGCCCTCCGGCCGAGCAGTACTTC.

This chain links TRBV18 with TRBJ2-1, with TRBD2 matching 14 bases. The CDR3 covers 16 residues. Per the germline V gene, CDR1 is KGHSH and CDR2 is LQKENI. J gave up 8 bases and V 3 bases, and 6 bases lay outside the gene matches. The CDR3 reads CASSPAGLAGGDEQFF. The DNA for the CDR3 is TGTGCCAGCTCACCTGCCGGACTAGCGGGAGGCGATGAGCAGTTCTTC.

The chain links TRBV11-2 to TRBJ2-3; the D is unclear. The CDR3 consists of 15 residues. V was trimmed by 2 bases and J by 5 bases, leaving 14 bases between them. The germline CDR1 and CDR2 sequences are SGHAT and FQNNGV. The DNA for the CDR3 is TGTGCCAGCAGCTTACGGCCCGGCGCAGTAGATACGCAGTATTTT. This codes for CASSLRPGAVDTQYF.